The TCR beta chain under discussion was sequenced for a study of metastatic and nonmetastatic thyroid tumors. TCRdb reanalyzed the PCR reads with MiXCR. The sample records roughly 71,000 clones, roughly 18% being singletons. Until they underwent thyroid surgery, no patient had received any treatment. With respect to this clone: Its target is unknown.

CDR3 length equals 14 residues. V shed 6 bases and J shed 4 bases, with 13 bases lying between them. Germline CDR1 and CDR2: MNHEY and SVGEGT. The study, taken as a whole, reports: A significant increase in TCR beta diversity was reportedly seen in malignant thyroid tumors relative to benign nodules, in blood and tumor.

Sequences were obtained from blood. This clonotype was obtained from a female donor with papillary thyroid cancer or a benign thyroid nodule (not recorded which). Some clones in this sample may be carry-over from other donors' samples. This chain joins TRBV6-2 or TRBV6-3 and TRBJ1-3; no reliable D call. The DNA for the CDR3 is TGTGCCAGCAGCCGCGGCGCTCTGGGAAACACCATATATTTT. Translating it yields CASSRGALGNTIYF.